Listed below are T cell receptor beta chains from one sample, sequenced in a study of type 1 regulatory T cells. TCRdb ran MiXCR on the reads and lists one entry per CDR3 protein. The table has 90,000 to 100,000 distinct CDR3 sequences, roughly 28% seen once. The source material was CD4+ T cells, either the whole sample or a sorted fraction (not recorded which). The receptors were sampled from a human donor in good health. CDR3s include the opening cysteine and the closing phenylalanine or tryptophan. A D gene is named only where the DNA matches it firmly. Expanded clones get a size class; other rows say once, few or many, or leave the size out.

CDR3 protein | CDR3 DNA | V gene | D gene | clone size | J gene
CASSQLTVNTEAFF | TGTGCCAGCAGCCAACTGACAGTCAACACTGAAGCTTTCTTT | TRBV3-1 | NA | NA | TRBJ1-1
CSASLGRQFGTQYF | TGCAGTGCTAGTCTCGGGAGGCAGTTTGGTACGCAGTATTTT | TRBV20-1 | TRBD2 | NA | TRBJ2-3
CAISDRTSGSEQYF | TGTGCCATCAGTGATCGGACTAGCGGAAGCGAGCAGTACTTC | TRBV10-3 | TRBD2 | NA | TRBJ2-7
CASSPGTSGRRTGELFF | TGTGCCAGCAGCCCCGGGACTAGCGGGAGGCGGACCGGGGAGCTGTTTTTT | TRBV9 | TRBD2 | NA | TRBJ2-2
CASSQARANYGYTF | TGTGCCAGCAGCCAAGCCCGAGCTAACTATGGCTACACCTTC | TRBV3-1 | NA | NA | TRBJ1-2
CSAFSGRETDTQYF | TGCAGTGCTTTTAGCGGGAGGGAGACAGATACGCAGTATTTT | TRBV20-1 | TRBD2 | few | TRBJ2-3
CASKKGGSGETQYF | TGTGCCAGCAAAAAGGGGGGCTCGGGAGAGACCCAGTACTTC | TRBV12-3/TRBV12-4 | NA | NA | TRBJ2-5
CATSRDPGMSYEQYF | TGTGCCACCAGCAGAGATCCCGGGATGTCCTACGAGCAGTACTTC | TRBV15 | NA | many | TRBJ2-7
CSDWPSVEDTQYF | TGCAGCGACTGGCCCTCGGTAGAAGATACGCAGTATTTT | TRBV29-1 | NA | few | TRBJ2-3
CASSLIGGRAGKNIQYF | TGCGCCAGCAGCTTGATCGGCGGGAGGGCCGGCAAAAACATTCAGTACTTC | TRBV5-1 | TRBD2 | NA | TRBJ2-4
CASSQTFRWWVGGTQYF | TGTGCCAGCAGCCAGACATTTCGATGGTGGGTCGGGGGTACGCAGTATTTT | TRBV14 | NA | NA | TRBJ2-3
CSAMQLAKNIQYF | TGCAGTGCTATGCAGTTAGCCAAAAACATTCAGTACTTC | TRBV20-1 | NA | NA | TRBJ2-4
CASRLAKEQFF | TGTGCCAGCAGGCTAGCCAAGGAGCAGTTCTTC | TRBV12-3/TRBV12-4 | NA | few | TRBJ2-1
CAIRGVTSGISSTDTQYF | TGTGCCATCAGAGGTGTGACTAGCGGGATTTCTAGCACAGATACGCAGTATTTT | TRBV10-3 | TRBD2 | few | TRBJ2-3
CASSYSPAGKRAGTQYF | TGTGCCAGCAGTTACTCTCCGGCGGGAAAGAGGGCAGGGACCCAGTACTTC | TRBV6-5 | NA | NA | TRBJ2-5
CASSLDLLGEQYF | TGTGCCAGCAGCTTGGACCTTCTAGGAGAGCAGTACTTC | TRBV7-2 | NA | few | TRBJ2-7
CASSYSFQGRETQYF | TGTGCCAGCAGTTACTCGTTCCAGGGCCGAGAGACCCAGTACTTC | TRBV6-2/TRBV6-3 | NA | medium-sized | TRBJ2-5
CASSQSTGGWVETQYF | TGTGCCAGCAGCCAGTCAACAGGGGGCTGGGTGGAGACCCAGTACTTC | TRBV3-1 | TRBD1 | NA | TRBJ2-5
CASSSITGTSLFF | TGTGCCAGCAGTTCTATCACCGGGACCTCTCTGTTTTTT | TRBV7-2 | NA | NA | TRBJ1-4
CSAKRGPPRDEQFF | TGCAGTGCTAAGAGGGGGCCACCCCGGGATGAGCAGTTCTTC | TRBV20-1 | TRBD1 | NA | TRBJ2-1
CASSYKGLAGAGETQYF | TGTGCCAGCAGTTATAAAGGACTAGCGGGAGCGGGGGAGACCCAGTACTTC | TRBV12-3/TRBV12-4 | TRBD2 | NA | TRBJ2-5
CASTPGLTKETQYF | TGCGCCAGCACCCCAGGGCTGACTAAAGAGACCCAGTACTTC | TRBV5-1 | NA | few | TRBJ2-5
CSVNQNTEAFF | TGCAGCGTAAATCAGAACACTGAAGCTTTCTTT | TRBV29-1 | NA | NA | TRBJ1-1
CAWSLVNEQYF | TGTGCCTGGAGTTTGGTTAACGAGCAGTACTTC | TRBV30 | NA | NA | TRBJ2-7
CASSQDQSSGYGYTF | TGTGCCAGCAGCCAAGACCAGTCATCTGGCTATGGCTACACCTTC | TRBV4-2 | NA | many | TRBJ1-2
CASSLLGRETQYF | TGTGCCAGCAGTCTCTTGGGTCGAGAGACCCAGTACTTC | TRBV12-3/TRBV12-4 | NA | few | TRBJ2-5
CASSVEGTPPSYEQYF | TGTGCCAGCAGCGTCGAGGGGACCCCTCCCTCCTACGAGCAGTACTTC | TRBV9 | NA | once | TRBJ2-7
CASAFGNQNAEAFF | TGTGCCAGCGCGTTTGGGAACCAGAACGCTGAAGCTTTCTTT | TRBV12-3/TRBV12-4 | NA | NA | TRBJ1-1
CASSNRIRAFF | TGTGCCAGCAGCAACAGGATCCGAGCTTTCTTT | TRBV7-2 | NA | NA | TRBJ1-1
CASSWAGAGSQETQYF | TGTGCCAGCAGCTGGGCGGGAGCGGGATCCCAAGAGACCCAGTACTTC | TRBV7-2 | TRBD2 | NA | TRBJ2-5
CSPVAGGQSDEQYF | TGCAGCCCAGTAGCGGGAGGCCAGAGCGACGAGCAGTACTTC | TRBV20-1 | TRBD2 | few | TRBJ2-7
CASSSSGRNTGELFF | TGTGCCAGCAGCTCTAGCGGGAGAAACACCGGGGAGCTGTTTTTT | TRBV7-9 | TRBD2 | few | TRBJ2-2
CASSQSLTGVTEAFF | TGCGCCAGCAGCCAATCCCTGACAGGGGTAACTGAAGCTTTCTTT | TRBV4-1 | TRBD1 | NA | TRBJ1-1
CASSLEAGMDIQYF | TGTGCCAGCAGCTTAGAGGCAGGGATGGACATTCAGTACTTC | TRBV7-2 | NA | many | TRBJ2-4
CASIDSLSTSGRATDTQYF | TGTGCCAGCATTGATTCACTATCCACTAGCGGGAGGGCCACAGATACGCAGTATTTT | TRBV2 | TRBD2 | few | TRBJ2-3
CASSLMGLLYNEQFF | TGTGCCAGCAGCTTAATGGGACTCCTTTACAATGAGCAGTTCTTC | TRBV7-2 | NA | once | TRBJ2-1
CASSGLADYNEQFF | TGTGCCAGCAGTGGACTAGCGGACTACAATGAGCAGTTCTTC | TRBV2 | TRBD2 | few | TRBJ2-1